A single sample gave rise to the 25 T cell receptor beta chains below, sequenced in a study of PD-L1 blockade in urothelial cancer. Data came from immunoSEQ multiplex PCR; TCRdb stores just in-frame clones and leaves some out. This table has around 87,000 clones, around four fifths appearing once. Described time point: peripheral blood 6 weeks after treatment start. The sequencing used PBMCs, collected around atezolizumab (anti-PD-L1) treatment. Every receptor here comes from a man between 65 and 85 years old with urothelial cancer.

This clone was picked up one time. The chain uses TRBV7-9 and TRBJ2-5; maybe TRBD2 (5 bases). Germline loops: CDR1 SEHNR, CDR2 FQNEAQ (reference sequence). This CDR3 comprises 13 residues. V lost 5 bases and J 5 bases, leaving 12 bases between the germline ends. The CDR3 bases are TGTGCCAGCAGCACGGGGAGTATCGAGACCCAGTACTTC. It translates to CASSTGSIETQYF.

The chain couples TRBV14 to TRBJ2-1; TRBD2 might be the D (6 bases). CDR3 length: 16 amino acids. Per germline, CDR1 SGHDN and CDR2 FVKESK. V was cut by 0 bases and J by 7 bases, with 16 bases left in between. CDR3 sequence reads: CASSQEWDVGRNEQFF. In nucleotides, the CDR3 is TGTGCCAGCAGCCAAGAATGGGACGTCGGGAGAAATGAGCAGTTCTTC.

The sample holds one count of this clone. At one end the junction does not follow the germline gene, possibly because of a read error. The rearrangement joins TRBV7-7 to TRBJ2-5, with unresolved D. Germline loops: CDR1 SSHAT, CDR2 FNYEAQ (reference sequence). The CDR3 loop spans 13 amino acids. CDR3 residues: CASSLQNQETQYF. The CDR3, as DNA: TGTGCTAGCAGCTTACAGAACCAAGAGACCCAGTACTTC.

The chain uses TRBV6-5 and TRBJ1-3; TRBD1 matches 7 bases. CDR1 is MNHEY and CDR2 is SVGAGI in the germline V gene. Trimming at V came to 6 bases and at J to 2 bases, leaving 4 bases not matched to a gene. The length of the CDR3 is 14 residues. The CDR3 sequence: CASSLQGTGNTIYF. The DNA of the CDR3 is TGTGCCAGCAGCCTACAGGGGACTGGAAACACCATATATTTT.

This clone was detected only a few times. This chain links TRBV13 with TRBJ1-4; maybe TRBD1 (5 bases). There are 15 residues in the CDR3. Trimming stripped 5 bases from V and 7 bases from J, with 17 bases between. Germline V gene data show CDR1 as PRHDT and CDR2 as FYEKMQ (reference sequence). CDR3 in amino acids: CASSRATGGSEKLFF. The CDR3 bases are TGTGCCAGCAGCCGGGCAACGGGGGGTAGTGAAAAACTGTTTTTT.

This rearrangement joins TRBV11-3 to TRBJ1-1; a possible D gene is TRBD1 (5 bases). Germline CDR1 and CDR2: SGHNT and YENEEA. This CDR3 comprises 13 residues. Trimming removed 3 bases at V and 2 bases at J, with 7 bases between. CDR3 amino acids: CASSFDSNTEAFF. The CDR3 bases are TGTGCCAGCAGCTTCGACAGTAACACTGAAGCTTTCTTT.

V is TRBV5-1 and J is TRBJ1-1, with D possibly matching TRBD1 (6 bases). V shed 3 bases and J shed 5 bases, with 14 bases lying between them. Germline V lookup: CDR1 SGHRS, CDR2 YFSETQ. CDR3 length: 14 residues. The DNA for the CDR3 is TGCGCCAGCAGCTATGAATTACAGGGAACTGAAGCTTTCTTT. The encoded protein is CASSYELQGTEAFF.

The chain uses TRBV27 and TRBJ1-4, with TRBD1 matching over 10 bases. The CDR3 contains 13 residues. Germline V gene data show CDR1 as MNHEY and CDR2 as SMNVEV (reference sequence). V shed 9 bases, J shed 8 bases, and the junction held 6 bases outside the gene matches. CDR3 sequence: CARAGTGDEKLFF. CDR3 coding DNA: TGTGCCAGGGCCGGGACAGGGGACGAAAAACTGTTTTTT.

This clone was observed once. The CDR3 reads CASSPRLADSYEQYF. The DNA of the CDR3 is TGTGCCAGCAGCCCTAGACTAGCGGACTCCTACGAGCAGTACTTC. The rearrangement joins TRBV9 to TRBJ2-7; 9 nucleotides match TRBD2. The CDR3 spans 15 residues. V lost 4 bases to trimming and J lost 0 bases; unmatched junction nucleotides: 5. The germline CDR1 and CDR2 sequences are SGDLS and YYNGEE.

V gene TRBV7-9 combines with J gene TRBJ2-3, with 9 bases identical to TRBD2. The CDR3 length is 15 residues. CDR1 and CDR2 (germline): SEHNR, FQNEAQ (reference sequence). Germline trimming cut 4 bases from V and 1 base from J; bases unmatched to any gene: 3. CDR3 loop: CASSSSSGGTDTQYF. The CDR3 DNA is TGTGCCAGCAGCTCGTCTAGCGGGGGCACAGATACGCAGTATTTT.

V usage is TRBV5-1 and J usage is TRBJ2-7; 7 bases line up with TRBD2. Germline loops: CDR1 SGHRS, CDR2 YFSETQ. V dropped 0 bases and J dropped 5; count of bases not matched to a gene: 5. There are 14 residues in the CDR3. CDR3 amino acids: CASSLAGGWNEQYF. The CDR3 nucleotides are TGCGCCAGCAGCTTGGCCGGGGGGTGGAACGAGCAGTACTTC.

This clone was counted a few times. The V call is TRBV2, the J call TRBJ2-7; D may be TRBD1 (6 bases). The CDR3 spans 14 residues. Germline V lookup: CDR1 SNHLY, CDR2 FYNNEI. Trimming pared 6 bases from V and 1 base from J, leaving 13 bases between. The CDR3 sequence is CASSPPDSSYEQYF. In DNA form, the CDR3 reads TGTGCCAGCAGCCCCCCGGACAGTTCCTACGAGCAGTACTTC.

The chain joins TRBV5-4 to TRBJ2-2; TRBD1 aligns across 9 bases. V gave up 4 bases and J gave up 3 bases; unmatched junction bases: 4. The V gene's germline CDR1 is SGHNT and CDR2 YYREEE (reference sequence). The length of the CDR3 is 15 residues. This CDR3 is CASSPGQGYTGELFF. CDR3 nucleotides: TGTGCCAGCAGCCCTGGACAGGGGTACACCGGGGAGCTGTTTTTT.

The rearrangement uses TRBV5-5 and TRBJ1-2; D uncertain. Trimming took off 3 bases at V and 4 bases at J, with 7 bases between the two ends. The germline V gene encodes CDR1 SGHKS and CDR2 YYEKEE (reference sequence). CDR3 length: 12 amino acids. DNA for the CDR3: TGTGCCAGCAGCTCCAACGGCTATGGCTACACCTTC. Translating it yields CASSSNGYGYTF.

V gene TRBV19 combines with J gene TRBJ2-7; 7 nucleotides agree with TRBD1. Germline V gives CDR1 LNHDA, CDR2 SQIVND (reference sequence). The CDR3 covers 15 residues. V was pared by 5 bases and J by 6 bases, with 13 bases of the junction left unmatched. The chain's CDR3 is CASSPTGTAPGEQYF. CDR3 DNA: TGTGCCAGTAGTCCCACCGGGACAGCCCCCGGCGAGCAGTACTTC.

The chain joins TRBV7-2 to TRBJ2-5, with 8 bases matching TRBD2. Trimming at V came to 2 bases and at J to 2 bases, leaving 1 base not matched to a gene. Germline V gene sequence: CDR1 SGHTA, CDR2 FQGNSA. This CDR3 region has 14 residues. The CDR3 reads CASSLSGGQETQYF. The CDR3 coding sequence is TGTGCCAGCAGCTTAAGCGGGGGACAAGAGACCCAGTACTTC.

This chain joins TRBV4-1 and TRBJ1-5; no firm D call. Trimming removed 0 bases from V and 0 bases from J, with 15 bases in between. The CDR3 covers 18 residues. Germline V lookup: CDR1 MGHRA, CDR2 YSYEKL. The CDR3 reads CASSQEGLSHYSNQPQHF. DNA of the CDR3: TGCGCCAGCAGCCAAGAAGGTCTGAGCCACTATAGCAATCAGCCCCAGCATTTT.

The gene calls are TRBV2 and TRBJ2-5, with TRBD1 matching 8 bases. V lost 10 bases, J lost 5 bases, and 6 bases stayed unmatched. CDR3 length: 12 residues. The germline V gene encodes CDR1 SNHLY and CDR2 FYNNEI. The CDR3 DNA is TGTGCCACAGAGGACAGGGACGAGACCCAGTACTTC. This sequence encodes CATEDRDETQYF.

V usage is TRBV9 and J usage is TRBJ2-7; 14 bases map to TRBD2. This CDR3 is 16 amino acids long. J gave up 5 bases and V 4 bases, and 8 bases lay outside the gene matches. CDR1 is SGDLS, CDR2 YYNGEE, per germline. CDR3 loop: CASSSQPTSGRDEQYF. The CDR3 bases are TGTGCCAGCAGCTCTCAACCGACTAGCGGGAGGGACGAGCAGTACTTC.

V usage is TRBV19 and J usage is TRBJ2-3; 10 nucleotides line up with TRBD2. The V gene end was trimmed by 3 bases and the J gene end by 4 bases; junction bases not matched to a gene: 4. Germline-derived CDR1 and CDR2 are LNHDA and SQIVND (reference sequence). CDR3 length: 15 amino acids. CDR3 DNA: TGTGCCAGTAGTATCTTCCTAGCGGGGGCAGATACGCAGTATTTT. This translates into CASSIFLAGADTQYF.

The V gene is TRBV6-4, the J gene TRBJ1-6; D unclear. The ends were cut back, 7 bases at V and 10 bases at J, with 20 bases in the middle. This CDR3 spans 15 amino acids. Germline V gene data show CDR1 as MRHNA and CDR2 as SNTAGT. Here the CDR3 reads CASINEILGRSPLHF. The CDR3 coding sequence is TGTGCCAGCATCAACGAGATTTTGGGGAGATCACCCCTCCACTTT.

This clone has just one count. The V call is TRBV9, the J call TRBJ2-1; 11 nucleotides align to TRBD2. With V trimmed by 0 bases and J by 5 bases, 4 bases remained unmatched. The CDR3 has 16 residues. The germline CDR1 and CDR2 sequences are SGDLS and YYNGEE. The DNA for the CDR3 is TGTGCCAGCAGCGTAGTCCCGGGACTAGCGGACAATGAGCAGTTCTTC. Translating it yields CASSVVPGLADNEQFF.

This clone showed up just a few times. This chain connects TRBV19 to TRBJ2-1; tentatively, D is TRBD1 (5 bases). Germline CDR1 reads LNHDA; CDR2 reads SQIVND (reference sequence). Trimming took 3 bases from V and 7 from J, leaving 13 bases between them. The CDR3 is 14 amino acids. The CDR3 sequence: CASSISNRRNEQFF. In DNA form, the CDR3 reads TGTGCCAGTAGTATTTCTAACAGGAGAAATGAGCAGTTCTTC.

This clone has a handful of counts. DNA of the CDR3: TGTGCCAGCAGTCCCACGACAGGGGAAACTGAAGCTTTCTTT. This translates into CASSPTTGETEAFF. The chain carries TRBV27 and TRBJ1-1; TRBD1 matches at 8 bases. V lost 5 bases, J lost 5 bases, and 7 bases stayed unmatched. The CDR3 loop spans 14 amino acids. CDR1 MNHEY and CDR2 SMNVEV come from the germline V gene (reference sequence).

This clone was picked up a small number of times. The rearrangement joins TRBV18 to TRBJ1-5, with TRBD1 as a possible D gene (5 bases). CDR1 is KGHSH and CDR2 is LQKENI in the germline V gene. The CDR3 is 16 amino acids. V shed 6 bases and J shed 0 bases, with 15 bases lying between them. In DNA form, the CDR3 reads TGTGCCAGCTCTTCCGACAGAAGAGATAGCAATCAGCCCCAGCATTTT. Encoded protein: CASSSDRRDSNQPQHF.